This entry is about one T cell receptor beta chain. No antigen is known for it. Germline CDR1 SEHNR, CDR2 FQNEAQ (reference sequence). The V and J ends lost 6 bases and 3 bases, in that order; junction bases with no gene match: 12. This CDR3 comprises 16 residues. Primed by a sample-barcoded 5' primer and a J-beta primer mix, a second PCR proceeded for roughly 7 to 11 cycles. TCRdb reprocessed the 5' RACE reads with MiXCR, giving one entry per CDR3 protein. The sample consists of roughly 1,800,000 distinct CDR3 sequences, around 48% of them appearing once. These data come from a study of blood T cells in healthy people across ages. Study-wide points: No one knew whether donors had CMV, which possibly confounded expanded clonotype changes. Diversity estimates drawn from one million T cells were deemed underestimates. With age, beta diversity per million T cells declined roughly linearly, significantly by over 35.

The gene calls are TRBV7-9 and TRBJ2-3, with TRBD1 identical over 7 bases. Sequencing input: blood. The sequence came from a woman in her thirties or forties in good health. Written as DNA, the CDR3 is TGTGCCAGCAGTAGGACCGGGGACAGTGTTACAGATACGCAGTATTTT. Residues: CASSRTGDSVTDTQYF.